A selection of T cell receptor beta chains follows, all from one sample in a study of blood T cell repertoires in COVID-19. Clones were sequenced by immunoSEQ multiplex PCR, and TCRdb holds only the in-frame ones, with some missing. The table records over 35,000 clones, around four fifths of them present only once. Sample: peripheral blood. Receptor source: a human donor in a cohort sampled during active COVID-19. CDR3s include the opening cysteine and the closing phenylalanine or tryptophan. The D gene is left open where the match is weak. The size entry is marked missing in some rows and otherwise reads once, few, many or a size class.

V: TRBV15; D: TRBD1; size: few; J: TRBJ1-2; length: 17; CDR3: CATSRDRPGQGRDGYTF; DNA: TGTGCCACCAGCAGAGACAGGCCGGGACAGGGACGGGATGGCTACACCTTC
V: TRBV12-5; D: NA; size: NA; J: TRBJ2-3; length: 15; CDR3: CASGPSTASTDTQYF; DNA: TGTGCTAGTGGTCCTTCCACTGCGAGCACAGATACGCAGTATTTT
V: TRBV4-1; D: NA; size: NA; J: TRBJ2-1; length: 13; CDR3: CASSQVGSAEQFF; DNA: TGCGCCAGCAGCCAAGTCGGGTCGGCTGAGCAGTTCTTC
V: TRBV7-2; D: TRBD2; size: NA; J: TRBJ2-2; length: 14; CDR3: CASRIAGDGGELFF; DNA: TGTGCCAGCAGAATAGCGGGGGATGGCGGGGAGCTGTTTTTT
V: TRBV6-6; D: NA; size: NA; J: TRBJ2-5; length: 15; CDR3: CASWARPTQPETQYF; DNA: TGTGCCAGCTGGGCCCGTCCAACCCAACCGGAGACCCAGTACTTC
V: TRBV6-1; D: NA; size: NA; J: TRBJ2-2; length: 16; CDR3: CASSDQGYWNTGELFF; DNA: TGTGCCAGCAGTGATCAGGGATATTGGAACACCGGGGAGCTGTTTTTT
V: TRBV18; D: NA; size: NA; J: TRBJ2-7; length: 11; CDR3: CASSSQNEQYF; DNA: TGTGCCAGCTCATCGCAGAACGAGCAGTACTTC
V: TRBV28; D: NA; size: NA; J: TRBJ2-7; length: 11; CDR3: CASSLRYEQYF; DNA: TGTGCCAGCAGTCTCCGTTACGAGCAGTACTTC
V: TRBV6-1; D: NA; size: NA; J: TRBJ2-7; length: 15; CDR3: CASSEPGTSSYEQYF; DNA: TGTGCCAGCAGTGAACCGGGAACGAGCTCCTACGAGCAGTACTTC
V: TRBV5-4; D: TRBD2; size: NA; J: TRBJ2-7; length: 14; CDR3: CASSPRLAGHEQYF; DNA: TGTGCCAGCAGCCCACGACTAGCGGGCCACGAGCAGTACTTC
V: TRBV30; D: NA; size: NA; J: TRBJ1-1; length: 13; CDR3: CAWSVTGMTEAFF; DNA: TGTGCCTGGAGTGTAACAGGGATGACTGAAGCTTTCTTT
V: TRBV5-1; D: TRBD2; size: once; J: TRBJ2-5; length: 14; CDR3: CASRSTSGVETQYF; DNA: TGCGCCAGCAGAAGCACTAGCGGGGTAGAGACCCAGTACTTC
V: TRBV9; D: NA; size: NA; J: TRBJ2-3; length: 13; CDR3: CASKSGNTDTQYF; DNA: TGTGCCAGTAAGTCGGGGAACACAGATACGCAGTATTTT